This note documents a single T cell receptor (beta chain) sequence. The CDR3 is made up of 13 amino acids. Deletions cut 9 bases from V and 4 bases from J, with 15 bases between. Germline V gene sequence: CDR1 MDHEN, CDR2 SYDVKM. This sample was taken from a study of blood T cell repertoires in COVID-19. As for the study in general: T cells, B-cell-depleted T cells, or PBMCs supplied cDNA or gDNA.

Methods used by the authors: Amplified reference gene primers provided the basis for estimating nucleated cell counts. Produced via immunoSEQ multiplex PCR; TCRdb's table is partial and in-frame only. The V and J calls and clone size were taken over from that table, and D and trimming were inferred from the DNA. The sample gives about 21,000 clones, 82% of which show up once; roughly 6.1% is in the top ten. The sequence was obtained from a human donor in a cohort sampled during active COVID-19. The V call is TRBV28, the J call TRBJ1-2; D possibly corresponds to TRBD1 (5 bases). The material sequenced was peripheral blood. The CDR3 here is CASWPREFYGYTF. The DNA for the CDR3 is TGTGCCAGTTGGCCCAGGGAATTCTATGGCTACACCTTC.